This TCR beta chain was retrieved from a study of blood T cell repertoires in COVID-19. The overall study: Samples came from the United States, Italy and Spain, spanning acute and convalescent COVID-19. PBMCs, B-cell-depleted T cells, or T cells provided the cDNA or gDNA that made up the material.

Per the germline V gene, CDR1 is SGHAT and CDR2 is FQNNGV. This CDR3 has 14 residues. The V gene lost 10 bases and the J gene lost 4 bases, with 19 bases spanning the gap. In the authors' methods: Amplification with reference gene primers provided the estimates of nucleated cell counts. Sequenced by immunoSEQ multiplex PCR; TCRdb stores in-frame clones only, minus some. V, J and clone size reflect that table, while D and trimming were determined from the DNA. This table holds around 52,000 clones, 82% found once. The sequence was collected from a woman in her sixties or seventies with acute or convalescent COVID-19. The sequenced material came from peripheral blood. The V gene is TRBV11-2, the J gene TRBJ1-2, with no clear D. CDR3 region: CAKVERAPSYGYTF. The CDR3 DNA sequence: TGTGCCAAGGTGGAGAGGGCCCCCAGCTATGGCTACACCTTC.